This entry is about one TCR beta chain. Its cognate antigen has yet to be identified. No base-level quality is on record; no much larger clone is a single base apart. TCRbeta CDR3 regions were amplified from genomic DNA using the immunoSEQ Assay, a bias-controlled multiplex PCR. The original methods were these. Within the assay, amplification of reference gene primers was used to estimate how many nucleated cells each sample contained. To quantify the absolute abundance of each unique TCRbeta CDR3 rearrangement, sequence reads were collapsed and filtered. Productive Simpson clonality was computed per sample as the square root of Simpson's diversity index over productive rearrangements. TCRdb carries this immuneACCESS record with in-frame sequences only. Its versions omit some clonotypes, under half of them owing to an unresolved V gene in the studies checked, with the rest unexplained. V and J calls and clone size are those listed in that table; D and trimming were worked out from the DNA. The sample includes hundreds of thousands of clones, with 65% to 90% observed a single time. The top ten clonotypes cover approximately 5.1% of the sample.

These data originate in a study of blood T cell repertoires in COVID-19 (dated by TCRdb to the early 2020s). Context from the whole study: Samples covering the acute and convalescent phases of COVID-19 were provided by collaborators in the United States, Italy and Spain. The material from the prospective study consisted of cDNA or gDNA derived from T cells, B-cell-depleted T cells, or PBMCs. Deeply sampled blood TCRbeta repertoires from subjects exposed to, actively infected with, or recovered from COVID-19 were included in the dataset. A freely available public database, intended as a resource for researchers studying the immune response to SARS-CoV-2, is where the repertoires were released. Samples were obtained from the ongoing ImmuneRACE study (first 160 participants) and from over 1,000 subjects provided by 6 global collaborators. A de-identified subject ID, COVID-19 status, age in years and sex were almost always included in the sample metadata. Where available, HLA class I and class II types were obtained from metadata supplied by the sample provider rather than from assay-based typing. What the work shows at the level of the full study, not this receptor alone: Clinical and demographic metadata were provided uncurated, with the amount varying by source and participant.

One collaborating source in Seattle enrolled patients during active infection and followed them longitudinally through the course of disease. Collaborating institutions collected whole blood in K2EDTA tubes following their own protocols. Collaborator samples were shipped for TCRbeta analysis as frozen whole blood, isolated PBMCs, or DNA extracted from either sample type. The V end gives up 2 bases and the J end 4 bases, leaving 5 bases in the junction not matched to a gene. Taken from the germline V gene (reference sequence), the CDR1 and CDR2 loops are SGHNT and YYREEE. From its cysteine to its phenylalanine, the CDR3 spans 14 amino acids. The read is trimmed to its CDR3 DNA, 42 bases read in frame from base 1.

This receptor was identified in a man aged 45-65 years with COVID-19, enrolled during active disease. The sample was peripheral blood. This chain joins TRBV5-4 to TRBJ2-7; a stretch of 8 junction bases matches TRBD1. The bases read TGTGCCAGCAGCTTTCCAGGGGGCTCTTACGAGCAGTACTTC. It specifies CASSFPGGSYEQYF.